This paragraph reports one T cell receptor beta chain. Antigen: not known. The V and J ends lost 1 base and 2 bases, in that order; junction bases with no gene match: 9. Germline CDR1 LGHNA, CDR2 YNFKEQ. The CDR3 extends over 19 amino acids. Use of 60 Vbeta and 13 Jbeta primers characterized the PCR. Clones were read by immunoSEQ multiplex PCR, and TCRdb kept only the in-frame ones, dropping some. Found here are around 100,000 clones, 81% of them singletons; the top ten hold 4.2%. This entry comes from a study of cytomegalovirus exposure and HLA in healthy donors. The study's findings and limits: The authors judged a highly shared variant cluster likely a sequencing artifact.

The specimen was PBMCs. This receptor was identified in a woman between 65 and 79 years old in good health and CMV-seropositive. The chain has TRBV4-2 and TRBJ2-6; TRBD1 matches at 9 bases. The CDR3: CASSQVTYRGRAGANVLTF. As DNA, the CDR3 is TGTGCCAGCAGCCAAGTGACATACAGGGGGCGGGCTGGGGCCAACGTCCTGACTTTC.